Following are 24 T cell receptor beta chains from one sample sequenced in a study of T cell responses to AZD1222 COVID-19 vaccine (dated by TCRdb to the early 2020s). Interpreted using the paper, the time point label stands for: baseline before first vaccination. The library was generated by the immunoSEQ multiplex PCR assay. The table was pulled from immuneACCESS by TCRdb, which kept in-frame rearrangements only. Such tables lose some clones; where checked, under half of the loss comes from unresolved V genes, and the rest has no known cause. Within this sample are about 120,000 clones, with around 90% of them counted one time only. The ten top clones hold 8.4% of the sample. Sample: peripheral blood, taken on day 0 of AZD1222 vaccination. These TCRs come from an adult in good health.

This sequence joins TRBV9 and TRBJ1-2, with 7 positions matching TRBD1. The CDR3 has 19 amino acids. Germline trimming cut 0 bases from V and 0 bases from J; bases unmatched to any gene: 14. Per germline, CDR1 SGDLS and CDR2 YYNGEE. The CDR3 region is CASSVATGRQGQANYGYTF. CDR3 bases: TGTGCCAGCAGCGTAGCTACGGGAAGACAGGGACAAGCTAACTATGGCTACACCTTC.

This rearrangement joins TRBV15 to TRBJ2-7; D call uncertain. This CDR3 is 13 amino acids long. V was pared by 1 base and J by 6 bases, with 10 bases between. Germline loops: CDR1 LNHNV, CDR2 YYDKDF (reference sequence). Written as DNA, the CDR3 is TGTGCCACCAGCAGAGGGGCTCTCGGCGAGCAGTACTTC. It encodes CATSRGALGEQYF.

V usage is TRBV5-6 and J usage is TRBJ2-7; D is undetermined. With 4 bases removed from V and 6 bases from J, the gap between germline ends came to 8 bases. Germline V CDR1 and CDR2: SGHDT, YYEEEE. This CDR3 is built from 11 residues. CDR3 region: CASSLGREQYF. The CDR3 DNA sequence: TGTGCCAGCAGCCTGGGCCGCGAGCAGTACTTC.

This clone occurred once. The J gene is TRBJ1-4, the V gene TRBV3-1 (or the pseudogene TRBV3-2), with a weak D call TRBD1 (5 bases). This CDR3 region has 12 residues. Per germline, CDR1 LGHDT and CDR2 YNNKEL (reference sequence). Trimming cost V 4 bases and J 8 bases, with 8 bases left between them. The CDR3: CASSPGLEKLFF. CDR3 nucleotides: TGTGCCAGCAGCCCGGGACTGGAAAAACTGTTTTTT.

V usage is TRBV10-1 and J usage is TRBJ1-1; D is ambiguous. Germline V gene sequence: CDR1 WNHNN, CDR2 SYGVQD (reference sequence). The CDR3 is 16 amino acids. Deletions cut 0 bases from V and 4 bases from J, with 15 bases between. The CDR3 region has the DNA TGCGCCAGCAGTGAGTCGCTGGGAGGAGGACGCACTGAAGCTTTCTTT. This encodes CASSESLGGGRTEAFF.

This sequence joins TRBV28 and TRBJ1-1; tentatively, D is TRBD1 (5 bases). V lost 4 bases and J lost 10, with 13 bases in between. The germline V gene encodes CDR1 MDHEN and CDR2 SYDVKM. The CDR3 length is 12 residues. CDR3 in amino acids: CASSSRGFGAFF. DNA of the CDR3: TGTGCCAGCAGTTCGAGGGGATTTGGAGCTTTCTTT.

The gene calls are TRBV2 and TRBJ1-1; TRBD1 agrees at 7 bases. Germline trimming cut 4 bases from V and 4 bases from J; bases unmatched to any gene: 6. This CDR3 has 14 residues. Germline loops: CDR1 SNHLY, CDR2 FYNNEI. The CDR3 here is CASSVSRGITEAFF. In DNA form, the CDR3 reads TGTGCCAGCAGTGTGTCCAGGGGGATCACTGAAGCTTTCTTT.

In DNA form, the CDR3 reads TGTGCCAGCAGCCAAGATGAGGACAGGGGGGCGCGGCCCCAGCATTTT. Protein: CASSQDEDRGARPQHF. This chain joins TRBV4-2 and TRBJ1-5; 10 bases agree with TRBD1. The CDR3 runs to 16 residues. Germline V gives CDR1 LGHNA, CDR2 YNFKEQ. After removal of 0 bases from V and 9 bases from J, the junction contained 8 bases not matched to a gene.

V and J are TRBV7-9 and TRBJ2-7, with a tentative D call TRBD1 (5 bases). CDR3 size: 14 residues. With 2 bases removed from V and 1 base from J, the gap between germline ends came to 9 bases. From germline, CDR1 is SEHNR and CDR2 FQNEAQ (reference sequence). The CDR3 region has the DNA TGTGCCAGCAGCTTATCAGGGAATTCCTACGAGCAGTACTTC. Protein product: CASSLSGNSYEQYF.

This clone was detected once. Written as DNA, the CDR3 is TGCGCCAGCAGCCCGACAGGGGGCGTAACTGAAGCTTTCTTT. Protein sequence: CASSPTGGVTEAFF. The chain is built from TRBV5-1 and TRBJ1-1; 10 nucleotides agree with TRBD1. The CDR3 spans 14 residues. Germline loops: CDR1 SGHRS, CDR2 YFSETQ. The V segment lost 4 bases and the J segment 5 bases; nucleotides outside the gene matches: 5.

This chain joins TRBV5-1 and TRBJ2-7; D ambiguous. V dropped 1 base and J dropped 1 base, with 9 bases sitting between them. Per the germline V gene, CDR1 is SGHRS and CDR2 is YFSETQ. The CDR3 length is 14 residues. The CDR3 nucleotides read TGCGCCAGCAGCTTGATGGCACAGTCCTACGAGCAGTACTTC. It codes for CASSLMAQSYEQYF.

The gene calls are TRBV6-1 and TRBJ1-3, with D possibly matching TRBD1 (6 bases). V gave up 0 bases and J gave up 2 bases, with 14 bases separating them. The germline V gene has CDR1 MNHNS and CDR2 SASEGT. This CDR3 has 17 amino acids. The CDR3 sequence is CASSEAAGGPTGNTIYF. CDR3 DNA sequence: TGTGCCAGCAGTGAAGCGGCGGGGGGGCCAACTGGAAACACCATATATTTT.

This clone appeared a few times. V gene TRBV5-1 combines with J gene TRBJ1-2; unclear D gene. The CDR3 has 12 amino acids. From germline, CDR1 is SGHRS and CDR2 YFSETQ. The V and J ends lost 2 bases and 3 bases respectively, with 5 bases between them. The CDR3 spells CASSFLYYGYTF. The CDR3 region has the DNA TGCGCCAGCAGCTTCTTGTACTATGGCTACACCTTC.

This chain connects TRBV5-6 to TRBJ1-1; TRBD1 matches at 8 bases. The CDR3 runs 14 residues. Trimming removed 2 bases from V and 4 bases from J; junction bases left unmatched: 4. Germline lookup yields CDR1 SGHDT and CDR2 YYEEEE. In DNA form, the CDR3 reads TGTGCCAGCAGCTTCAGGGGGCTCGGCACTGAAGCTTTCTTT. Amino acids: CASSFRGLGTEAFF.

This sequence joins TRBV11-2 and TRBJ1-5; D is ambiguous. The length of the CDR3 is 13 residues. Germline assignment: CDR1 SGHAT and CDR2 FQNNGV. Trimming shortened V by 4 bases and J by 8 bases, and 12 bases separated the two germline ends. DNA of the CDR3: TGTGCCAGCAGCTCAGATCGCCGGGAGCCCCAGCATTTT. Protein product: CASSSDRREPQHF.

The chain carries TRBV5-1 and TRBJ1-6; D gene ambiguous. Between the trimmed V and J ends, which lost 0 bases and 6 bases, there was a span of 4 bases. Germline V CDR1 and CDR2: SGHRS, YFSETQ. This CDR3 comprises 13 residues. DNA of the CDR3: TGCGCCAGCAGCTTGGAGGGTAATTCACCCCTCCACTTT. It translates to CASSLEGNSPLHF.

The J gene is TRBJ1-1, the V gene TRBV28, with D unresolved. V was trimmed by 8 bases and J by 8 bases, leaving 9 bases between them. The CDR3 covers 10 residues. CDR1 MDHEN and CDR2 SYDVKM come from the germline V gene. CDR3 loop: CASGRSEAFF. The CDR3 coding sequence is TGTGCCAGCGGGCGGTCAGAAGCTTTCTTT. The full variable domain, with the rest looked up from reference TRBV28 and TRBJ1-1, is DVKVTQSSRYLVKRTGEKVFLECVQDMDHENMFWYRQDPGLGLRLIYFSYDVKMKEKGDIPEGYSVSREKKERFSLILESASTNQTSMYLCASGRSEAFFGQGTRLTVV.

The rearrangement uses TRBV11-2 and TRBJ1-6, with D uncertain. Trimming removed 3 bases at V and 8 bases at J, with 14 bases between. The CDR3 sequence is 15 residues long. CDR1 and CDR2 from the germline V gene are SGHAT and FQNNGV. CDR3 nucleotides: TGTGCCAGCAGCTTTCGGAAGGGTAGTTATTCACCCCTCCACTTT. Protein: CASSFRKGSYSPLHF.

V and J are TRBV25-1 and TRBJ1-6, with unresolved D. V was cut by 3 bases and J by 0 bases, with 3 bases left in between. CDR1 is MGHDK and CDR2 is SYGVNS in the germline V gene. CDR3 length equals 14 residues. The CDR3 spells CASSENSYNSPLHF. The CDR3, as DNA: TGTGCCAGCAGTGAGAACTCCTATAATTCACCCCTCCACTTT.

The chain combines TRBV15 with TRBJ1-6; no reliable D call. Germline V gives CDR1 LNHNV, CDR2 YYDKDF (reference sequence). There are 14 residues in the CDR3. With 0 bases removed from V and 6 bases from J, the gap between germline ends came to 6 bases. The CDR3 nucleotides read TGTGCCACCAGCAGAGAGTCGCGTAATTCACCCCTCCACTTT. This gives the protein CATSRESRNSPLHF.

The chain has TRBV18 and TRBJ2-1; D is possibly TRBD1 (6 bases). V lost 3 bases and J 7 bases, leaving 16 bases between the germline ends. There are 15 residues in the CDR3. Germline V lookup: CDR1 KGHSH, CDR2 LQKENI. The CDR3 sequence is CASSPNRERANEQFF. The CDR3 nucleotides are TGTGCCAGCTCACCGAACAGGGAGAGGGCGAATGAGCAGTTCTTC.

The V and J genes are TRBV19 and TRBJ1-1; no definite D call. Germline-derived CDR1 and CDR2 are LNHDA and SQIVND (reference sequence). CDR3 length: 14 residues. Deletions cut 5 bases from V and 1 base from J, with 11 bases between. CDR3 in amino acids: CASSFGGRNTEAFF. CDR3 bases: TGTGCCAGTAGTTTCGGTGGGAGGAACACTGAAGCTTTCTTT.

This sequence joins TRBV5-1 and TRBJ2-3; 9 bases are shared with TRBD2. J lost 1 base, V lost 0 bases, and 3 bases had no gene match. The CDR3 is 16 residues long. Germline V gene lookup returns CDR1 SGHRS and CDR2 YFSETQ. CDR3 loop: CASSLEIAGGTDTQYF. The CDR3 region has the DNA TGCGCCAGCAGCTTGGAAATAGCGGGGGGCACAGATACGCAGTATTTT.

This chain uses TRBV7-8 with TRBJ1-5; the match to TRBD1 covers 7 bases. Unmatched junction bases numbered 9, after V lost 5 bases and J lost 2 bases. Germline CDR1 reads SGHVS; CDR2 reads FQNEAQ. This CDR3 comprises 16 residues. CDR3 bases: TGTGCCAGCAGCGATCTTCGACAGGGCGGCAATCAGCCCCAGCATTTT. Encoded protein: CASSDLRQGGNQPQHF.